This section outlines one TCR beta chain sequence together with its context. No antigen is known for it. TCRdb re-called the reads through MiXCR, storing one row per CDR3 protein. Of a few hundred thousand distinct CDR3 sequences in the sample, roughly an eighth were seen once. This specimen belongs to a study of T cell repertoires in cytomegalovirus infection. As for the study in general: It can be stated that public TCR beta signatures indicated CMV infection as well as a matching HLA type.

General study results and limits: CMV-specific HLA-C-restricted TCR beta clonotypes dominated the ex vivo response. The cumulative frequency of public TCR beta families distinguished individuals who carried CMV together with the relevant HLA.

V shed 3 bases and J 6 bases; nucleotides not matched to a gene: 7. The CDR3 is made up of 14 amino acids. Per the germline V gene, CDR1 is DFQATT and CDR2 is SNEGSKA (reference sequence). This TCR came from a human donor in good health (CMV status not recorded). Some clones in this sample may be carry-over from other donors' samples. The rearrangement links TRBV20-1 to TRBJ2-1, with TRBD2 identical over 8 bases. Sequenced: PBMCs. CDR3 in DNA: TGCAGTGCTAGGGGCCTCGGGACTAGCAATGAGCAGTTCTTC. Its protein is CSARGLGTSNEQFF.